Sequencing of this T cell receptor beta chain was carried out in a study of CXCR3-negative and CXCR3-positive naive CD8 T cells. Study outcomes and limitations: Higher TRB CDR3 hydrophobicity marked CXCR3-positive naive cells relative to CXCR3-negative naive cells.

5' RACE that incorporated UMI labels was used to prepare the TRB cDNA libraries. From the 5' RACE reads, TCRdb lists one entry per CDR3 protein and no DNA. The sample totals some 150,000 distinct CDR3 sequences. The CDR3 spans 12 residues. Germline V gene data show CDR1 as SQVTM and CDR2 as ANQGSEA. Worth noting for this clonotype: Its cognate antigen is unknown.

The chain couples TRBV29-1 to TRBJ2-7; there is no DNA to check the TCRdb D call of TRBD2. The sequence derives from a human donor in good health. Some clones in this sample may be carry-over from other donors' samples. Sequenced input: naive CXCR3+ CD8+ T cells from blood. Subset defined: CD45RO-CCR7+CD27+CD95- naive CD8+ T cells expressing CXCR3 (TNR3+). This chain's CDR3 is CSVEARAYEQYF.